This T cell receptor (beta chain) is from a study of Ad26.COV2.S vaccination and SARS-CoV-2 variants. The wider study: The study gave Ad26.COV2.S intramuscularly, once or twice 56 days apart.

Findings of the study overall: Relative to placebo recipients, vaccine recipients exhibited elevated spike-specific TCR breadth. Reports say spike-specific CD8+ and CD4+ T cell responses covered substantial breadth after vaccination.

Profiled with immunoSEQ multiplex PCR; TCRdb holds only in-frame clones, not every one. The profile shows some 390,000 clones, approximately 89% of them singletons. A note on this clone: The antigen is not known.

Per the germline V gene, CDR1 is SGHAT and CDR2 is FQDESV (reference sequence). V shed 2 bases and J shed 9 bases, with 7 bases lying between them. The CDR3 contains 12 residues. The treatment was: around 19 received Ad26.COV2.S at low or high dose, single or two shots; several received placebo; per-sample allocation not given. At day 63 after the first vaccine or placebo injection, samples were drawn. An Ad26 vector carrying the Wuhan-strain SARS-CoV-2 spike served as the vaccine. This sequence joins TRBV11-1 and TRBJ2-2; D gene ambiguous. This receptor was obtained from a person aged 18-60 years who received the Ad26.COV2.S COVID-19 vaccine or a placebo. The specimen comprised peripheral blood, sampled in a trial of Ad26.COV2.S vaccine versus placebo. The CDR3 sequence is CASSLSGRELFF. The DNA for the CDR3 is TGTGCCAGCAGCTTATCCGGCAGGGAGCTGTTTTTT.